This T cell receptor beta chain was recorded in a study of T cell clusters in autoimmune cytopenias. Multiplex touch-down PCR amplified TRB using TRB-A and TRB-B pools in one tube. TCRdb reprocessed the multiplex PCR reads, with one entry per CDR3 protein and no DNA. In total, the table holds around 4,300 distinct CDR3 sequences. According to its frequency, this clonotype is medium-sized (0.01 to 0.1%). TRB was amplified from about 260 ng of peripheral blood genomic DNA per sample. These same records also appear under a second study, on T cell repertoires in aging, cancer and after chemotherapy.

This TCR derives from a human donor in good health. Sequences were obtained from peripheral blood.

CDR3 sequence reads: CASSYPLSSGGSQFF. This chain joins TRBV6-5 and TRBJ2-1; TCRdb picks TRBD2, but there is no DNA to check that call. CDR1 and CDR2 (germline): MNHEY, SVGAGI. This CDR3 comprises 15 residues.